The entry that follows covers one T cell receptor (beta chain) sequence. The target of this receptor is not known. Base-call qualities are not available, and no considerably larger clone is one nucleotide away. TCRbeta CDR3 regions were amplified from genomic DNA by means of the immunoSEQ Assay, a bias-controlled multiplex PCR. As for how the authors treated the data: The number of nucleated cells in each sample was estimated from the amplification of reference gene primers within the assay. Sequence reads were collapsed and filtered to measure the absolute abundance of every unique TCRbeta CDR3 rearrangement. For each sample, productive Simpson clonality was calculated by taking the square root of Simpson's diversity index across productive rearrangements. TCRdb holds this immuneACCESS table with in-frame rearrangements only. Some clones are missing; in checked studies, unresolved V genes explain under half, and the rest has no known cause. V, J and clone size derive from that table, while D and trimming were established from the DNA sequence. The sample includes about 250,000 clones, with around 82% observed a single time. The ten largest clones capture 3% to 4% of the sample.

The sample comes from a study of blood T cell repertoires in COVID-19 (dated by TCRdb to the early 2020s). For context, the study as a whole: Samples from collaborators originated in the United States, Italy and Spain and spanned both the acute and convalescent phases of COVID-19. Nearly every sample came with metadata listing a de-identified subject ID, COVID-19 status, age in years and sex. Samples came from the ongoing ImmuneRACE study (first 160 participants) plus 1,254 subjects from 6 global collaborators. The repertoires were made available in a free public database intended to serve as a resource for research on the immune response to SARS-CoV-2. Subjects who had been exposed to COVID-19, were actively infected with it, or had recovered from it provided the deeply sampled blood TCRbeta repertoires that made up the dataset. The material from the prospective study consisted of cDNA or gDNA derived from T cells, B-cell-depleted T cells, or PBMCs. Where available, HLA class I and class II types were taken from metadata supplied by the sample provider and were not determined by assay-based typing. Study-wide findings and limitations: Clinical and demographic metadata were provided uncurated, with the amount varying by source and participant.

In the prospective study, participants were about 18 to 100 years old, resided in 25 or so geographic areas of the United States, and were enrolled through a virtual design. In the prospective study, cohorts were assigned on the basis of participant-reported clinical history obtained from a screening survey and a study questionnaire. Exposed participants were defined as having been in contact with someone with a PCR-confirmed or clinician-diagnosed COVID-19 case within 2 weeks of study entry. In the prospective study, mobile phlebotomists collected whole blood, serum and a nasopharyngeal or oropharyngeal swab from each participant. Over a roughly two-month period, participants in the prospective study had the option of providing additional blood draws and questionnaires. Blood samples from the prospective study were shipped frozen or at room temperature prior to DNA extraction. The germline V gene supplies CDR1 SGHTS and CDR2 YDEGEE. The V end loses 0 bases and the J end loses 5 bases, and a stretch of 23 bases separates them. From the cysteine through the phenylalanine, the CDR3 covers 18 amino acids. Only the CDR3 portion is preserved as DNA: 54 bases, with reading frame beginning at the first base.

This clonotype originated in a woman between 40 and 55 years old who had been exposed to COVID-19. The sample comprised PBMCs or T cells enriched from blood (not recorded which). The rearranged segments are TRBV5-8 and TRBJ2-5; TRBD1 could be the D gene, as 5 bases match. The CDR3 protein is CASSLEEQDVLISETQYF. In nucleotides, the sequence is TGTGCCAGCAGCTTGGAAGAACAGGACGTTTTAATTTCGGAGACCCAGTACTTC.